This TCR beta chain was sequenced in a study of cytomegalovirus exposure and HLA in healthy donors. Findings of the study overall: Overall, roughly 150 TCR beta chains were annotated as cytomegalovirus-associated.

Points on this clone: Its matching antigen is unknown.

The V and J ends lost 5 bases and 4 bases respectively, with 14 bases between them. Germline V gene data show CDR1 as SGHNT and CDR2 as YENEEA. The CDR3 sequence is 15 residues long. In the PCR, 60 Vbeta and 13 Jbeta primers were used. This table comes from immunoSEQ multiplex PCR, and its TCRdb copy is limited to in-frame clones, with some not included. This repertoire shows under 200,000 clones, roughly four fifths found once; its top ten account for more than 8%. Specimen: PBMCs. This receptor was obtained from a male donor in good health and CMV-seropositive. This rearrangement joins TRBV11-3 to TRBJ2-2, with D tentatively TRBD2 (5 bases). CDR3 region: CASSNRQGSTGELFF. The CDR3 DNA follows: TGTGCCAGCAGCAACAGACAAGGGAGCACCGGGGAGCTGTTTTTT.